This T cell receptor (beta chain) was retrieved from a study of cytomegalovirus exposure and HLA in healthy donors. Overall study: Around 81% of 398 genotyped donors fell in the Caucasian-associated ancestry cluster. General study results and limits: Analyzed later, association rates of TCRs varied across HLA loci, with DRB1 most and HLA-C fewest.

It was healthy bone marrow donors who served as donors. When sampled, the donors appeared nominally healthy, though they likely had unrecorded immune exposures. PCR involved 60 Vbeta and 13 Jbeta primers. This table comes from immunoSEQ multiplex PCR, and its TCRdb copy is limited to in-frame clones, with some not included. Among about 47,000 clones listed, about 70% were seen once. As concerns this clone: Antigen specificity is unknown. The CDR3 end shows no conserved phenylalanine or tryptophan, and so a read error is likely. It is unclear where the CDR3 begins or ends on the DNA, so no DNA is shown, and the CDR3 is as TCRdb lists it.

The CDR3 spans 14 residues, counting both ends. Germline values: CDR1 GTSNPN, CDR2 SVGIG (reference sequence). The sample consisted of PBMCs. The chain is built from TRBV30 and TRBJ1-1. The source is a man aged 25-40 years in good health and CMV-seronegative. CDR3 sequence: CAWNSVSVNTEALV.